This T cell receptor (beta chain) is drawn from a study of T cell repertoires in cytomegalovirus infection. TCRdb recomputed calls from the reads with MiXCR, one row per CDR3 protein. The top ten hold roughly 16% of the sample, which has roughly 500,000 distinct CDR3 sequences, more than 30% seen once. This clonotype has a handful of counts. The antigen is unknown. The TCR comes from a human donor in good health (CMV status not recorded). Some clones in this sample may be carry-over from other donors' samples. The sample here was cultured PBMCs, taken from culture after CMV antigen stimulation.

This CDR3 is CASHPGSSSDTQYF. CDR3 DNA: TGTGCCAGCCACCCGGGCTCTTCCTCGGATACGCAGTATTTT. This chain connects TRBV12-3 or TRBV12-4 to TRBJ2-3; D call uncertain. This CDR3 comprises 14 residues. Trimming took 8 bases from V and 6 from J, leaving 18 bases between them.